This T cell receptor (beta chain) comes out of a study of T cell repertoires in cytomegalovirus infection (dated by TCRdb to 2018 to 2020). Background for the entire study: The HLA type of each donor mattered for the analysis, because public TCR beta signatures pointed to carriage of CMV infection along with the matching HLA type.

TCRdb records Illumina HiSeq 1500 as the sequencer. Using fastp trimming at Q25 and MiXCR clonotype assembly, TCRdb reanalyzed the public sequencing data and kept in-frame beta chains. A single entry per CDR3 protein holds the most common genes and DNA from its merged rows. Counted in this sample were over 300,000 distinct CDR3 sequences; 15% to 20% of them appeared once. The top ten clones comprise approximately 12% of the sample. What the study reported, not specific to this receptor: In both this cohort and an independent approximately 400-donor cohort, the cumulative frequency of public TCR beta family members distinguished carriers of CMV infection plus the relevant HLA type. The ex vivo response was dominated by HLA-C-restricted CMV-specific TCR beta clonotypes, which also provided the single most frequent clonotype in two of eight donors.

The CDR3 holds 16 amino acids from the cysteine to the phenylalanine. Just CDR3 DNA is preserved here, 48 bases in frame from base 1. CDR1 SGHTA and CDR2 FQGTGA were looked up in the germline V gene. Germline trimming amounts to 5 bases on V and 2 bases on J, with 7 as the count of junction bases outside the gene matches. This clonotype was detected many times. The target of this receptor is not known. No much larger clone is present one base from it, and per-base qualities are unavailable. Recombination connected TRBV7-3 to TRBJ2-3; TRBD2 matches 10 bases in the middle. The clonotype originates from a human donor in good health (CMV status not recorded). Some clones in this sample may be carry-over from other donors' samples. The specimen sequenced was PBMCs. The bases are TGTGCCAGCAGCCTCCTAGCGGGGGCCAACACAGATACGCAGTATTTT. Protein translation: CASSLLAGANTDTQYF.